This T cell receptor beta chain derives from a study of shared clonotypes between healthy human individuals. Assay used: immunoSEQ multiplex PCR; TCRdb lists only in-frame clones, some missing. The table records about 1 million clones, roughly 80% of them present only once. Germline values: CDR1 SGDLS, CDR2 YYNGEE. The CDR3 contains 17 residues. With 0 bases clipped from V and 5 bases from J, the junction kept 11 bases outside the gene matches. Sequencing was done on a sample of memory CD4+ T cells sorted from blood. The subset is: CD45RA-negative fraction. The rearrangement joins TRBV9 to TRBJ2-5, with 9 nucleotides matching TRBD1. The sequence was obtained from a young man in good health. For the CDR3, the DNA is TGTGCCAGCAGCGTAGGCCCCTCCCGGACAGGGGTCGAGACCCAGTACTTC. Translation gives CASSVGPSRTGVETQYF.